These 27 T cell receptor beta chains share one sample of origin, sequenced in a study of blood T cell repertoires in COVID-19. Only in-frame clones appear in the TCRdb table, and some are missing; sequencing was by immunoSEQ multiplex PCR. The table records 150,000 or so clones, roughly 80% of them present only once. Sequences were obtained from peripheral blood. These receptors were collected from a woman aged 60-75 years with acute or convalescent COVID-19.

The chain combines TRBV6-1 with TRBJ1-2, with D hard to call. Looked up from germline, CDR1 is MNHNS and CDR2 is SASEGT. V was pared by 2 bases and J by 6 bases, with 4 bases between. The CDR3 has 11 residues. CDR3 nucleotides: TGTGCCAGCAGTGAATATGATGGCTACACCTTC. It specifies CASSEYDGYTF.

The J gene is TRBJ1-5, the V gene TRBV28, with 7 bases matching TRBD1. Germline lookup yields CDR1 MDHEN and CDR2 SYDVKM. This CDR3 comprises 14 residues. The V gene end was trimmed by 10 bases and the J gene end by 6 bases; junction bases not matched to a gene: 12. The CDR3 loop is CATLNRGTSQPQHF. In nucleotides, the CDR3 is TGTGCCACCCTCAACAGGGGAACTAGTCAGCCCCAGCATTTT. The full variable domain, with the rest looked up from reference TRBV28 and TRBJ1-5, is DVKVTQSSRYLVKRTGEKVFLECVQDMDHENMFWYRQDPGLGLRLIYFSYDVKMKEKGDIPEGYSVSREKKERFSLILESASTNQTSMYLCATLNRGTSQPQHFGDGTRLSIL.

This chain uses TRBV4-1 with TRBJ2-1; TRBD2 agrees at 10 bases. The J segment lost 3 bases and the V segment lost 8 bases, leaving 1 base of the junction unmatched. CDR3 size: 13 residues. Germline CDR1 MGHRA, CDR2 YSYEKL. CDR3 sequence (DNA): TGCGCCAGCCGGACTAGCGGCTACAATGAGCAGTTCTTC. Protein: CASRTSGYNEQFF.

This chain joins TRBV2 and TRBJ1-2, with 8 bases identical to TRBD1. The CDR3 is 15 amino acids. Germline loops: CDR1 SNHLY, CDR2 FYNNEI. The V gene end was trimmed by 6 bases and the J gene end by 0 bases; junction bases not matched to a gene: 6. The CDR3 DNA reads as TGTGCCAGCAGCCGGGACAGGACAGCTAACTATGGCTACACCTTC. This sequence encodes CASSRDRTANYGYTF.

The V and J genes are TRBV5-6 and TRBJ1-4, with 10 bases that match TRBD1. The CDR3 sequence is 15 residues long. V trimming: 0 bases; J trimming: 6 bases; junction bases outside the gene matches: 2. Per germline, CDR1 SGHDT and CDR2 YYEEEE. In DNA form, the CDR3 reads TGTGCCAGCAGCTTGGTCGACAGGGGGCATGAAAAACTGTTTTTT. It encodes CASSLVDRGHEKLFF. The complete variable domain, with remaining parts taken from reference TRBV5-6 and TRBJ1-4, reads DAGVTQSPTHLIKTRGQQVTLRCSPKSGHDTVSWYQQALGQGPQFIFQYYEEEERQRGNFPDRFSGHQFPNYSSELNVNALLLGDSALYLCASSLVDRGHEKLFFGSGTQLSVL.

The chain is built from TRBV11-2 and TRBJ1-3; D might be TRBD1 (6 bases). There are 14 residues in the CDR3. Trimming shortened V by 3 bases and J by 4 bases, and 10 bases separated the two germline ends. Germline CDR1 reads SGHAT; CDR2 reads FQNNGV. The CDR3: CASSFTGQGNTIYF. The CDR3 DNA is TGTGCCAGCAGCTTCACTGGACAGGGAAACACCATATATTTT.

This clone has a handful of counts. The DNA for the CDR3 is TGCGCCAGCAGTCATCCGCTCTCTATAAATCGGAACACCGGGGAGCTGTTTTTT. Translation gives CASSHPLSINRNTGELFF. The rearrangement joins TRBV23-1 to TRBJ2-2; no clear D gene. TRBV23-1 is an ORF, with its function uncertain. CDR3 length: 18 amino acids. V was trimmed by 3 bases and J by 1 base, leaving 18 bases between them.

The chain joins TRBV7-2 to TRBJ1-4; TRBD1 is a possible D gene (6 bases). The germline V and J ends were trimmed by 5 bases and 8 bases, with 18 bases remaining between them. Germline V gives CDR1 SGHTA, CDR2 FQGNSA. This CDR3 has 15 residues. In DNA, the CDR3 is TGTGCCAGCAGCAACCGAGGGGGGGAGAACGAAAAACTGTTTTTT. This translates into CASSNRGGENEKLFF.

J is TRBJ1-3 and V is TRBV11-2; D is undetermined. Germline CDR1 is SGHAT and CDR2 is FQNNGV. V dropped 2 bases and J dropped 0 bases, with 11 bases sitting between them. There are 16 residues in the CDR3. The CDR3 here is CASSLIPPNSGNTIYF. The CDR3 region has the DNA TGTGCCAGCAGCTTAATTCCACCTAACTCTGGAAACACCATATATTTT.

The chain combines TRBV2 with TRBJ2-7; a possible D gene is TRBD1 (5 bases). Trimming shortened V by 7 bases and J by 3 bases, and 10 bases separated the two germline ends. The CDR3 runs to 12 residues. Germline lookup yields CDR1 SNHLY and CDR2 FYNNEI. The CDR3 nucleotides are TGTGCCAGCACTAGACAGATCTACGAGCAGTACGTC. It translates to CASTRQIYEQYV.

The rearrangement uses TRBV6-5 and TRBJ1-4; no clear D. Between the trimmed V and J ends, which lost 5 bases and 8 bases, there was a span of 15 bases. The CDR3 consists of 14 residues. Germline assignment: CDR1 MNHEY and CDR2 SVGAGI. CDR3 nucleotide sequence: TGTGCCAGCAGTCGAAGAGGGAGAGGGGAAAAACTGTTTTTT. Protein product: CASSRRGRGEKLFF.

This clone was picked up a small number of times. The chain combines TRBV5-4 with TRBJ1-1; 7 bases are shared with TRBD1. Germline V gene sequence: CDR1 SGHNT, CDR2 YYREEE (reference sequence). V shed 0 bases, J shed 4 bases, and the junction held 3 bases outside the gene matches. The CDR3 is 14 residues long. This chain's CDR3 is CASSLDRGVTEAFF. CDR3 DNA: TGTGCCAGCAGCTTGGACAGGGGAGTCACTGAAGCTTTCTTT.

This clone was seen a few times. The chain has TRBV24-1 and TRBJ2-5, with 7 positions matching TRBD1. V was pared by 3 bases and J by 3 bases, with 6 bases of the junction left unmatched. This CDR3 region has 15 residues. Germline V lookup: CDR1 KGHDR, CDR2 SFDVKD. In DNA form, the CDR3 reads TGTGCCACCAGTGATGCGGACAGGATTGAAGAGACCCAGTACTTC. Protein product: CATSDADRIEETQYF.

The V gene is TRBV2, the J gene TRBJ1-1; 7 bases align to TRBD1. The CDR3 covers 12 residues. V shed 6 bases and J 8 bases; nucleotides not matched to a gene: 6. Germline lookup yields CDR1 SNHLY and CDR2 FYNNEI. CDR3 sequence: CASRETGLEAFF. The CDR3 DNA is TGTGCCAGCAGGGAGACAGGGTTGGAAGCTTTCTTT.

The CDR3 sequence: CASNLGTEQETQYF. The CDR3 DNA sequence: TGTGCCAGTAATTTGGGGACAGAACAAGAGACCCAGTACTTC. The chain couples TRBV19 to TRBJ2-5; TRBD1 agrees at 7 bases. This CDR3 is 14 amino acids long. V lost 7 bases to trimming and J lost 2 bases; unmatched junction nucleotides: 7. Germline-derived CDR1 and CDR2 are LNHDA and SQIVND (reference sequence).

The chain links TRBV10-3 to TRBJ1-2, with TRBD1 matching over 8 bases. Germline CDR1 ENHRY, CDR2 SYGVKD. V shed 6 bases and J 5 bases; nucleotides not matched to a gene: 8. The CDR3 is 14 residues long. The CDR3 spells CAIRKDRAQYGYTF. In nucleotides, the CDR3 is TGTGCCATCAGGAAGGACAGGGCCCAATATGGCTACACCTTC.

The genes are TRBV11-2 and TRBJ1-1, with unresolved D. Germline V gives CDR1 SGHAT, CDR2 FQNNGV. This CDR3 contains 13 residues. The V gene lost 3 bases and the J gene lost 6 bases, with 11 bases spanning the gap. The CDR3 sequence: CASSLGGRAEAFF. CDR3 DNA: TGTGCCAGCAGCTTGGGAGGAAGGGCTGAAGCTTTCTTT.

This chain joins TRBV9 and TRBJ1-5; unclear D gene. Trimming shortened V by 0 bases and J by 4 bases, and 8 bases separated the two germline ends. This CDR3 is built from 14 residues. Per germline, CDR1 SGDLS and CDR2 YYNGEE. CDR3: CASSVGFENQPQHF. CDR3 coding DNA: TGTGCCAGCAGCGTAGGTTTTGAGAATCAGCCCCAGCATTTT.

The CDR3 region has the DNA TGTGCCAGCATGACTAGCGGGGGGGCCCTCCTCAAAAACATTCAGTACTTC. The encoded protein is CASMTSGGALLKNIQYF. The chain uses TRBV27 and TRBJ2-4; 14 nucleotides line up with TRBD2. The CDR3 totals 17 residues. In germline, CDR1 is MNHEY, CDR2 SMNVEV (reference sequence). Trimming took 7 bases from V and 3 from J; bases not matched to a gene: 8.

V gene TRBV6-2 or TRBV6-3 combines with J gene TRBJ2-5; D is uncertain. Looked up from germline, CDR1 is MNHEY and CDR2 is SVGEGT. The germline V and J ends were trimmed by 2 bases and 5 bases, with 15 bases remaining between them. CDR3 length equals 15 residues. DNA of the CDR3: TGTGCCAGCAGTTACCTTACCCTGATGAGGGAGACCCAGTACTTC. It is translated as CASSYLTLMRETQYF.

The V and J genes are TRBV6-5 and TRBJ1-2; tentative D call: TRBD1 (5 bases). Trimming took off 8 bases at V and 3 bases at J, with 13 bases between the two ends. The germline V gene encodes CDR1 MNHEY and CDR2 SVGAGI. This CDR3 has 13 residues. The CDR3 nucleotides read TGTGCCAGCCGGGGGGTAAACTACTATGGCTACACCTTC. This encodes CASRGVNYYGYTF.

The chain joins TRBV30 to TRBJ2-3, with D possibly being TRBD1 (7 bases). CDR3 length: 15 residues. Germline loops: CDR1 GTSNPN, CDR2 SVGIG (reference sequence). V shed 0 bases and J shed 4 bases, with 14 bases lying between them. The DNA of the CDR3 is TGTGCCTGGAGTGTAGGGCAGGGGGGAGCAGATACGCAGTATTTT. This encodes CAWSVGQGGADTQYF.

The V and J genes are TRBV25-1 and TRBJ2-1, with 7 bases aligning to TRBD2. The CDR3 extends over 14 amino acids. J gave up 5 bases and V 4 bases, and 5 bases lay outside the gene matches. Germline CDR1 is MGHDK and CDR2 is SYGVNS. CDR3 residues: CASSAFRGDNEQFF. The CDR3, as DNA: TGTGCCAGCAGTGCGTTCCGGGGGGACAATGAGCAGTTCTTC. Drawing the rest from reference TRBV25-1 and TRBJ2-1, the complete variable domain is EADIYQTPRYLVIGTGKKITLECSQTMGHDKMYWYQQDPGMELHLIHYSYGVNSTEKGDLSSESTVSRIRTEHFPLTLESARPSHTSQYLCASSAFRGDNEQFFGPGTRLTVL.

The rearrangement joins TRBV6-5 to TRBJ1-6; D possibly corresponds to TRBD1 (6 bases). V lost 6 bases to trimming and J lost 5 bases, with 8 bases between them. The CDR3 runs 13 residues. Germline V CDR1 and CDR2: MNHEY, SVGAGI. The CDR3 reads CASRRTDNSPLHF. The CDR3 DNA reads as TGTGCCAGCAGGCGGACAGATAATTCACCCCTCCACTTT.

The rearrangement joins TRBV30 to TRBJ1-4, with D maybe TRBD1 (5 bases). This CDR3 spans 12 amino acids. Germline CDR1 reads GTSNPN; CDR2 reads SVGIG (reference sequence). The ends were cut back, 7 bases at V and 8 bases at J, with 14 bases in the middle. CDR3 sequence (DNA): TGTGCCTCGGAAGGGGCGGAGGAAAAACTGTTTTTT. It is translated as CASEGAEEKLFF.

The gene calls are TRBV6-5 and TRBJ1-1, with 8 positions matching TRBD1. This CDR3 is built from 16 residues. V shed 2 bases, J shed 3 bases, and the junction held 8 bases outside the gene matches. The germline V gene encodes CDR1 MNHEY and CDR2 SVGAGI. The CDR3 here is CASSYHLGQGHTEAFF. CDR3 DNA: TGTGCCAGCAGTTACCACCTAGGACAGGGACACACTGAAGCTTTCTTT.

The CDR3 sequence is CASSQGGLADHEQFF. The CDR3 DNA sequence: TGTGCCAGCAGCCAAGGGGGACTAGCCGACCATGAGCAGTTCTTC. The V call is TRBV3-1 (or the pseudogene TRBV3-2), the J call TRBJ2-1, with TRBD2 matching 9 bases. Germline-derived CDR1 and CDR2 are LGHDT and YNNKEL (reference sequence). The CDR3 is 15 amino acids. The trim removed 1 base at V and 8 bases at J, leaving 6 bases unmatched.